This T cell receptor beta chain comes out of a study of response to subunit inactivated influenza vaccine. Whole-study results and caveats: Authors suggested each seasonal influenza vaccination recruits few new T cells.

V shed 6 bases and J 4 bases; nucleotides not matched to a gene: 12. Per the germline V gene, CDR1 is MNHEY and CDR2 is SVGEGT. The CDR3 runs to 17 residues. TCRdb ran MiXCR on the RT-PCR reads and lists one entry per CDR3 protein. Counted here are some 500,000 distinct CDR3 sequences, around 13% occurring once; the ten biggest clones make up roughly 13%. Remarks on this clonotype: The antigen is not known.

The TCR sequence derives from a man aged 45-60 years who received an inactivated influenza vaccine. Sequencing used PBMCs from blood, obtained more than 35 days after vaccination. The J gene is TRBJ2-5, the V gene TRBV6-2 or TRBV6-3, with TRBD2 matching 12 bases. The CDR3 loop is CASSPILAGGPGETQYF. In DNA form, the CDR3 reads TGTGCCAGCAGCCCAATCCTAGCGGGAGGGCCGGGAGAGACCCAGTACTTC.